The 7 T cell receptor beta chains below all came from one sample that was sequenced in a study of vaccination effects on CD4 cells after COVID-19. Profiling relied on immunoSEQ multiplex PCR, and the TCRdb table lists in-frame clones only, not all of them. This sample yields 35,000 to 45,000 clones, of which around 78% are seen a single time; about 10% belongs to the top ten. Their specific antigens are unknown. After expansion with viral peptide pools in the ViraFEST assay, antigen-specific CD4+ T cells were sequenced. The culture ran for 10 days before CD4+ T cells were isolated. Recipients of the vaccine had no prior SARS-CoV-2 infection and negative nucleocapsid antibodies. The specimen was CD4+ T cells from PBMCs cultured with SARS-CoV-2 spike peptides, collected before COVID-19 vaccination. The source of these receptors is a human donor who received a COVID-19 vaccine.

The rearrangement joins TRBV9 to TRBJ1-3, with D perhaps TRBD1 (5 bases). The V and J ends lost 0 bases and 0 bases respectively, with 13 bases between them. The CDR3 totals 17 residues. CDR1 and CDR2 (germline): SGDLS, YYNGEE. For the CDR3, the DNA is TGTGCCAGCAGCGTAGAGGTAGGGGCGAACTCTGGAAACACCATATATTTT. This sequence encodes CASSVEVGANSGNTIYF.

The chain uses TRBV7-2 and TRBJ2-2; 7 nucleotides agree with TRBD2. The trim removed 3 bases at V and 4 bases at J, leaving 14 bases unmatched. CDR3 length equals 18 residues. Per the germline V gene, CDR1 is SGHTA and CDR2 is FQGNSA. As DNA, the CDR3 is TGTGCCAGCAGCTTTACCGGGACTATAGGATCGGGCACCGGGGAGCTGTTTTTT. Its protein is CASSFTGTIGSGTGELFF.

The chain couples TRBV5-1 to TRBJ2-1; no reliable D call. This CDR3 region has 18 residues. The germline V gene encodes CDR1 SGHRS and CDR2 YFSETQ. V gave up 0 bases and J gave up 0 bases, with 16 bases separating them. The chain's CDR3 is CASSLEPQDRSSYNEQFF. In DNA, the CDR3 is TGCGCCAGCAGCTTGGAACCCCAAGACCGTAGCTCCTACAATGAGCAGTTCTTC.

The CDR3 sequence is CASTNLPGTGASGYTF. The DNA for the CDR3 is TGTGCCAGCACCAACCTCCCCGGGACAGGGGCTTCTGGCTACACCTTC. V usage is TRBV2 and J usage is TRBJ1-2; 10 positions match TRBD1. The CDR3 covers 16 residues. Trimming at V came to 7 bases and at J to 7 bases, leaving 15 bases not matched to a gene. Germline-derived CDR1 and CDR2 are SNHLY and FYNNEI.

This rearrangement joins TRBV7-3 to TRBJ1-2; D remains unclear. Germline CDR1 is SGHTA and CDR2 is FQGTGA. This CDR3 contains 13 residues. Deletions cut 5 bases from V and 7 bases from J, with 14 bases between. The CDR3 here is CASSPSLEGGYTF. CDR3 nucleotides: TGTGCCAGCAGCCCATCTCTAGAGGGTGGCTACACCTTC.

The chain employs TRBV4-1 and TRBJ1-1, with D perhaps matching TRBD1 (6 bases). V lost 4 bases and J lost 3, with 15 bases in between. CDR1 is MGHRA and CDR2 is YSYEKL in the germline V gene. The CDR3 covers 15 residues. The CDR3, as DNA: TGCGCCAGCAGCCTCGGGACACGTCTGGACACTGAAGCTTTCTTT. This gives the protein CASSLGTRLDTEAFF.

The CDR3 reads CASSQEQGQDEQFF. The CDR3 DNA reads TGCGCCAGCAGCCAGGAACAGGGACAGGATGAGCAGTTCTTC. The J gene is TRBJ2-1, the V gene TRBV5-1; 8 positions match TRBD1. CDR1 and CDR2 (germline): SGHRS, YFSETQ. The trim removed 4 bases at V and 8 bases at J, leaving 8 bases unmatched. This CDR3 has 14 amino acids.